This T cell receptor (beta chain) is drawn from a study of T cell repertoires in cytomegalovirus infection. The overall study: Public signatures in TCR beta pointed to CMV infection and matching HLA type. Points from the study as a whole: What dominated the ex vivo response were HLA-C-restricted CMV-specific TCR beta clonotypes. Using cumulative public TCR beta family frequency, the authors identified those who carried CMV together with the relevant HLA.

This clonotype showed up many times. The antigen remains unidentified. TCRdb reprocessed the reads with MiXCR, giving one entry per CDR3 protein. This sample yields 290,000 or so distinct CDR3 sequences, of which about 8.8% are seen a single time; less than 3% belongs to the top ten. The ends were cut back, 5 bases at V and 4 bases at J, with 24 bases in the middle. Germline assignment: CDR1 SGHVS and CDR2 FNYEAQ. There are 17 residues in the CDR3. The sequencing sample was made of PBMCs. The chain is built from TRBV7-6 and TRBJ2-7; D is uncertain. The sequence came from a human donor in good health (CMV status not recorded). Some clones in this sample may be carry-over from other donors' samples. In DNA form, the CDR3 reads TGTGCCAGCAGCCCCGCCCGTCGCGGTGCTGAGCTTTACGAGCAGTACGTC. It is translated as CASSPARRGAELYEQYV.